This TCR beta chain was captured in a study of blood T cell repertoires in COVID-19. Assignments of participants to cohorts depended upon their own reported clinical history. Clones were read by immunoSEQ multiplex PCR, and TCRdb kept only the in-frame ones, dropping some. The table shows 300,000 or so clones, with around 90% occurring only once. V shed 4 bases, J shed 4 bases, and the junction held 8 bases outside the gene matches. Germline lookup yields CDR1 MNHEY and CDR2 SMNVEV (reference sequence). This CDR3 spans 15 amino acids. The source material was PBMCs or T cells enriched from blood (not recorded which). This clonotype originated in a woman aged 30 to 39 who had recovered from COVID-19. The chain employs TRBV27 and TRBJ2-3, with 7 nucleotides matching TRBD2. The CDR3 bases are TGTGCCAGCAGTTGGGGGGGGAACGGTGCAGATACGCAGTATTTT. Its translation: CASSWGGNGADTQYF.